This entry lists 10 T cell receptor beta chains sequenced from one sample in a study of T cell clonality in common variable immunodeficiency. Study findings and constraints: Fewer deletions and N-nucleotide insertions were reportedly seen in common variable immunodeficiency TCR beta sequences.

These receptors' antigens are unknown. Assay used: immunoSEQ multiplex PCR; TCRdb lists only in-frame clones, some missing. The sample contains approximately 30,000 clones, none occurring once; approximately 7% lies in the top ten. Sequencing was done on a sample of peripheral blood mononuclear cells. All receptors come from a human donor with common variable immunodeficiency.

Notes on this clone: The read ends 3 residues before the CDR3 terminus; that terminus is restored from the germline J gene. The J gene is TRBJ2-3, the V gene TRBV7-3; 7 positions agree with TRBD2. The junction had 7 bases not matched to a gene; V was cut back by 7 bases and J by 6 bases. From germline, CDR1 is SGHTA and CDR2 FQGTGA. This CDR3 is built from 13 residues. The chain's CDR3 is CASTGGGRDTQYF. Incomplete CDR3 DNA: TGTGCCAGCACGGGGGGAGGGCGCGATACG.

This clone was counted ten times or more. The missing CDR3 end, 3 residues past where the read stops, is filled in from the germline J gene. V gene TRBV7-9 combines with J gene TRBJ1-1; the D gene is possibly TRBD1 (5 bases). The V and J ends lost 5 bases and 6 bases respectively, with 16 bases between them. CDR1 is SEHNR, CDR2 FQNEAQ, per germline (reference sequence). The CDR3 contains 14 residues. The sequenced part of the CDR3 DNA is TGTGCCAGCAGCCTAGTTGGGGGGGTTGCTGAA. Its translation is CASSLVGGVAE. The whole CDR3 sequence reads CASSLVGGVAEAFF.

This clone was counted ten times or more. The read gets to within 3 residues of the CDR3 end, and the germline J gene fills in the rest. The chain has TRBV27 and TRBJ1-2, with TRBD1 matching over 9 bases. Germline CDR1 reads MNHEY; CDR2 reads SMNVEV (reference sequence). This CDR3 has 15 residues. V lost 3 bases, J lost 2 bases, and 4 bases stayed unmatched. CDR3 DNA, as far as it was read: TGTGCCAGCAGTTTTCGACAGGGGGGCAACTATGGC. Protein sequence: CASSFRQGGNYG. The whole CDR3 reads CASSFRQGGNYGYTF.

This clone was detected ten times or more. The read ends 3 residues shy of where the CDR3 ends; the end is completed using the germline J gene. The rearrangement joins TRBV2 to TRBJ1-1; D not certain. The CDR3 totals 14 residues. Trimming stripped 8 bases from V and 6 bases from J, with 19 bases between. CDR1 SNHLY and CDR2 FYNNEI come from the germline V gene. This CDR3 reads CASAAASKVAEAFF. Partial CDR3 DNA: TGTGCCAGCGCGGCAGCGTCCAAGGTCGCTGAA.

Concerning this clone: Read data end 3 residues before the CDR3 end; the end is taken from the germline J gene. The V call is TRBV6-2 or TRBV6-3, the J call TRBJ2-3; TRBD2 agrees at 11 bases. J gave up 3 bases and V 8 bases, and 7 bases lay outside the gene matches. The CDR3 is 15 residues long. Germline V gene data show CDR1 as MNHEY and CDR2 as SVGEGT. The CDR3 bases that were read are TGTGCCAGCCGTCGAAGGACTAGCGGGACAGATACG. The encoded protein is CASRRRTSGTDT. The entire CDR3 sequence reads CASRRRTSGTDTQYF.

This clone was counted many times. The CDR3 end falls 3 residues outside the read, so it is completed with the germline J gene. The V and J genes are TRBV11-2 and TRBJ1-2; D gene unclear. This CDR3 is built from 14 residues. With 0 bases removed from V and 6 bases from J, the gap between germline ends came to 11 bases. Germline CDR1 SGHAT, CDR2 FQNNGV. The CDR3 DNA, read in part, is TGTGCCAGCAGCTTAGAGTCCAGGTGGAATGGC. Amino acids: CASSLESRWNG. The full CDR3 is CASSLESRWNGYTF. Looking up the rest from reference TRBV11-2 and TRBJ1-2 gives the full variable domain: EAGVAQSPRYKIIEKRQSVAFWCNPISGHATLYWYQQILGQGPKLLIQFQNNGVVDDSQLPKDRFSAERLKGVDSTLKIQPAKLEDSAVYLCASSLESRWNGYTFGSGTRLTVV.

There are a few counts of this clone. A far larger clone is just one base off, so this is likely a read error. The CDR3 end falls 3 residues outside the read, so it is completed with the germline J gene. The gene calls are TRBV11-2 and TRBJ2-7; D not certain. Germline V gene lookup returns CDR1 SGHAT and CDR2 FQNNGV. This CDR3 has 13 residues. The CDR3 sequence: CASSVDHVLEQYF. The sequenced CDR3 bases are TGTGCCAGCAGCGTAGACCACGTACTCGAG.

On this clone: The CDR3 extends 3 residues past the end of the read, so its final part is completed from the germline J gene. The V and J genes are TRBV20-1 and TRBJ2-7; 13 bases map to TRBD2. The CDR3 is 15 amino acids. Germline V gene sequence: CDR1 DFQATT, CDR2 SNEGSKA (reference sequence). V gave up 3 bases and J gave up 6 bases; unmatched junction bases: 8. The sequenced CDR3 bases are TGCAGTGCTAGGGGGAGGACTAGCGGGAGTCCCGAG. This sequence encodes CSARGRTSGSPE. The CDR3 in its entirety is CSARGRTSGSPEQYF.

This clone appeared a few times. The read terminates 3 residues ahead of where the CDR3 ends, so the germline J gene completes it. The chain employs TRBV7-2 and TRBJ1-2, with D unclear. Germline V gives CDR1 SGHTA, CDR2 FQGNSA. Trimming shortened V by 1 base and J by 0 bases, and 6 bases separated the two germline ends. The length of the CDR3 is 14 residues. The CDR3 DNA, read in part, is TGTGCCAGCAGCTTAGGGGCCTCTAACTATGGC. Translating gives CASSLGASNYG. The whole CDR3 protein reads CASSLGASNYGYTF.

This clone has more than one count but fewer than ten. The CDR3 end lies 3 residues beyond the end of the read and is filled in from the germline J gene. The V gene is TRBV7-6, the J gene TRBJ1-2; D not resolved. CDR1 and CDR2 from the germline V gene are SGHVS and FNYEAQ. The CDR3 is 13 amino acids. The chain's CDR3 is CASSQSGGLGYTF. The DNA read from the CDR3 is TGTGCCAGCAGCCAAAGTGGAGGGTTAGGC.